What follows are 16 T cell receptor beta chains derived from one specimen sequenced in a study of blood T cell repertoires in COVID-19. Using immunoSEQ multiplex PCR, the repertoire was profiled, and TCRdb retains in-frame clones only, with some absent. The repertoire includes about 400,000 clones, 87% of them detected once, and roughly 10% sits in the top ten. Sequencing used PBMCs or T cells enriched from blood (not recorded which). These receptors all come from a woman aged 45-65 years who had recovered from COVID-19.

The chain links TRBV3-1 (or the pseudogene TRBV3-2) to TRBJ2-7; the D gene is possibly TRBD2 (7 bases). Looked up from germline, CDR1 is LGHDT and CDR2 is YNNKEL (reference sequence). The germline V and J ends were trimmed by 8 bases and 5 bases, with 19 bases remaining between them. The CDR3 is 14 amino acids. In nucleotides, the CDR3 is TGTGCCAGCCAAGCCACAGGGAGGGACAACGAGCAGTACTTC. Translated: CASQATGRDNEQYF.

The chain joins TRBV18 to TRBJ1-1, with unresolved D. CDR3 length: 14 residues. The germline V gene has CDR1 KGHSH and CDR2 LQKENI. V lost 4 bases, J lost 0 bases, and 9 bases lay in between. This chain's CDR3 is CASSRGSMNTEAFF. The DNA for the CDR3 is TGTGCCAGCTCACGAGGGTCTATGAACACTGAAGCTTTCTTT. Filled out from reference TRBV18 and TRBJ1-1, the complete variable domain reads NAGVMQNPRHLVRRRGQEARLRCSPMKGHSHVYWYRQLPEEGLKFMVYLQKENIIDESGMPKERFSAEFPKEGPSILRIQQVVRGDSAAYFCASSRGSMNTEAFFGQGTRLTVV.

This chain joins TRBV5-6 and TRBJ2-7; a possible D gene is TRBD1 (6 bases). Germline V gene sequence: CDR1 SGHDT, CDR2 YYEEEE. The ends were cut back, 5 bases at V and 2 bases at J, with 11 bases in the middle. The CDR3 loop spans 13 amino acids. For the CDR3, the DNA is TGTGCCAGCAGTTCCGGGACACCCTACGAGCAGTACTTC. This encodes CASSSGTPYEQYF.

The chain is built from TRBV27 and TRBJ2-7, with a weak D call TRBD1 (6 bases). V was shortened by 3 bases and J by 2 bases, with 11 bases between the two germline ends. This CDR3 region has 14 residues. Germline V gene sequence: CDR1 MNHEY, CDR2 SMNVEV (reference sequence). CDR3 sequence (DNA): TGTGCCAGCAGTTTCACGGACAGCACCTACGAGCAGTACTTC. Encoded protein: CASSFTDSTYEQYF.

CDR3: CASSWGTGALNTEAFF. In DNA form, the CDR3 reads TGTGCCAGCAGCTGGGGGACAGGGGCATTGAACACTGAAGCTTTCTTT. The chain employs TRBV7-8 and TRBJ1-1, with 10 bases lining up with TRBD1. CDR3 size: 16 residues. The germline V gene has CDR1 SGHVS and CDR2 FQNEAQ. The V segment lost 4 bases and the J segment 0 bases; nucleotides outside the gene matches: 5.

J is TRBJ2-5 and V is TRBV5-1; TRBD1 agrees at 8 bases. V was pared by 4 bases and J by 2 bases, with 13 bases of the junction left unmatched. Germline CDR1 reads SGHRS; CDR2 reads YFSETQ. The CDR3 has 17 amino acids. The DNA for the CDR3 is TGCGCCAGCAGCGGACCTCACCGGGACAGGAAACAAGAGACCCAGTACTTC. This gives the protein CASSGPHRDRKQETQYF. Looking up the rest from reference TRBV5-1 and TRBJ2-5 gives the full variable domain: KAGVTQTPRYLIKTRGQQVTLSCSPISGHRSVSWYQQTPGQGLQFLFEYFSETQRNKGNFPGRFSGRQFSNSRSEMNVSTLELGDSALYLCASSGPHRDRKQETQYFGPGTRLLVL.

The rearrangement links TRBV2 to TRBJ2-3; 9 bases fit TRBD1. CDR1 is SNHLY, CDR2 FYNNEI, per germline. Trimming cost V 4 bases and J 4 bases; bases outside gene matches: 0. The CDR3 loop spans 13 amino acids. In nucleotides, the CDR3 is TGTGCCAGCAGTGGGGACAGGGCAGATACGCAGTATTTT. Translating it yields CASSGDRADTQYF.

The chain recombines TRBV7-2 with TRBJ2-7; 8 positions agree with TRBD1. V gave up 2 bases and J gave up 4 bases; unmatched junction bases: 7. In germline, CDR1 is SGHTA, CDR2 FQGNSA. CDR3 length: 15 residues. The CDR3: CASSLIGQGSYEQYF. The CDR3, as DNA: TGTGCCAGCAGCTTAATCGGACAGGGTTCGTACGAGCAGTACTTC.

The genes are TRBV28 and TRBJ1-5; 7 positions agree with TRBD1. The CDR3 has 13 amino acids. Germline CDR1 MDHEN, CDR2 SYDVKM. V dropped 8 bases and J dropped 1; count of bases not matched to a gene: 2. CDR3 coding DNA: TGTGCCAGCGGGACAGCGAGCAATCAGCCCCAGCATTTT. This gives the protein CASGTASNQPQHF. Full variable domain (missing parts from reference TRBV28 and TRBJ1-5): DVKVTQSSRYLVKRTGEKVFLECVQDMDHENMFWYRQDPGLGLRLIYFSYDVKMKEKGDIPEGYSVSREKKERFSLILESASTNQTSMYLCASGTASNQPQHFGDGTRLSIL.

A note on this clone: Additional DNA sequences in this sample encode the identical CDR3. The chain has TRBV12-3 or TRBV12-4 and TRBJ2-1, with D hard to call. CDR3 length: 11 residues. Trimming cost V 3 bases and J 7 bases, with 4 bases left between them. This CDR3 is CASSFGNEQFF. In DNA, the CDR3 is TGTGCCAGCAGTTTCGGGAATGAGCAGTTCTTC.

V usage is TRBV29-1 and J usage is TRBJ1-1; D is undetermined. From germline, CDR1 is SQVTM and CDR2 ANQGSEA. V was clipped by 4 bases and J by 1 base, with 13 bases between them. This CDR3 contains 14 residues. For the CDR3, the DNA is TGCAGCGTTGGACTACGTCAGGCGAACACTGAAGCTTTCTTT. It encodes CSVGLRQANTEAFF.

V and J are TRBV7-2 and TRBJ1-2; D might be TRBD1 (5 bases). Germline CDR1 reads SGHTA; CDR2 reads FQGNSA. V shed 5 bases and J shed 0 bases, with 10 bases lying between them. The length of the CDR3 is 14 residues. This chain's CDR3 is CASSTQTANYGYTF. In DNA form, the CDR3 reads TGTGCCAGCAGCACACAGACAGCTAACTATGGCTACACCTTC.

The chain employs TRBV6-1 and TRBJ2-7; TRBD1 might be the D (5 bases). Trimming took 3 bases from V and 2 from J, leaving 11 bases between them. From germline, CDR1 is MNHNS and CDR2 SASEGT. This CDR3 spans 14 amino acids. The CDR3 nucleotides are TGTGCCAGCAGTGATTCAGGGTCGACCTACGAGCAGTACTTC. Protein sequence: CASSDSGSTYEQYF.

The J gene is TRBJ1-5, the V gene TRBV6-5; D remains unclear. The CDR3 runs to 14 residues. CDR1 is MNHEY, CDR2 SVGAGI, per germline. The ends were cut back, 6 bases at V and 1 base at J, with 10 bases in the middle. The CDR3 here is CASSSARSNQPQHF. The CDR3 DNA is TGTGCCAGCAGCTCGGCCAGGAGCAATCAGCCCCAGCATTTT.

This clone has only one observation. V gene TRBV4-1 combines with J gene TRBJ2-1, with 8 bases identical to TRBD2. The germline V gene has CDR1 MGHRA and CDR2 YSYEKL. The junction had 10 bases not matched to a gene; V was cut back by 3 bases and J by 0 bases. CDR3 size: 18 residues. The chain's CDR3 is CASSHHRSGGPSYNEQFF. The CDR3 DNA is TGCGCCAGCAGCCACCACCGGTCGGGGGGGCCCTCCTACAATGAGCAGTTCTTC.

This chain uses TRBV3-1 (or the pseudogene TRBV3-2) with TRBJ1-1, with D uncertain. V dropped 0 bases and J dropped 3 bases, with 5 bases sitting between them. This CDR3 is built from 13 residues. CDR1 LGHDT and CDR2 YNNKEL come from the germline V gene (reference sequence). As DNA, the CDR3 is TGTGCCAGCAGCCAAGAGGCTCACACTGAAGCTTTCTTT. This sequence encodes CASSQEAHTEAFF.